The 6 T cell receptor beta chains below were found in one sample sequenced in a study of blood T cell repertoires in COVID-19. Assay: immunoSEQ multiplex PCR; the TCRdb copy retains only in-frame clones and omits some. The sample contains about 330,000 clones, less than 90% of which appear only once. Sequencing was performed on PBMCs or T cells enriched from blood (not recorded which). These receptor sequences come from a woman aged 25 to 45 who had recovered from COVID-19.

This clone showed up just once. The CDR3 DNA reads as TGTGCCAGCAGTTTTAGGGGAATTAATTCACCCCTCCACTTT. Translating gives CASSFRGINSPLHF. J is TRBJ1-6 and V is TRBV28, with D possibly being TRBD1 (5 bases). This CDR3 is built from 14 residues. The germline V gene has CDR1 MDHEN and CDR2 SYDVKM. V lost 3 bases and J lost 6, with 9 bases in between.

V is TRBV4-1 and J is TRBJ2-7, with TRBD2 identical over 10 bases. The germline CDR1 and CDR2 sequences are MGHRA and YSYEKL. The CDR3 is 18 residues long. J lost 2 bases, V lost 0 bases, and 10 bases had no gene match. The CDR3 loop is CASSQDEASGGRTYEQYF. As DNA, the CDR3 is TGCGCCAGCAGCCAAGATGAGGCTAGCGGGGGCCGCACCTACGAGCAGTACTTC.

The V call is TRBV5-1, the J call TRBJ2-5, with 9 bases that match TRBD1. CDR1 is SGHRS and CDR2 is YFSETQ in the germline V gene. The CDR3 extends over 16 amino acids. V trimming: 0 bases; J trimming: 0 bases; junction bases outside the gene matches: 3. CDR3 coding DNA: TGCGCCAGCAGCTTGGGGACAGGGGCGTACCAAGAGACCCAGTACTTC. Its translation is CASSLGTGAYQETQYF.

The chain carries TRBV18 and TRBJ1-1, with 10 bases fitting TRBD1. Germline V lookup: CDR1 KGHSH, CDR2 LQKENI. CDR3 length: 14 residues. Losses at the gene ends were 4 bases for V and 11 bases for J; bases not matched to a gene: 10. Written as DNA, the CDR3 is TGTGCCAGCTCACGAGCGACAGGGGGCGAGGAGGCTTTCTTT. This sequence encodes CASSRATGGEEAFF. Complete variable domain (other parts from reference TRBV18 and TRBJ1-1): NAGVMQNPRHLVRRRGQEARLRCSPMKGHSHVYWYRQLPEEGLKFMVYLQKENIIDESGMPKERFSAEFPKEGPSILRIQQVVRGDSAAYFCASSRATGGEEAFFGQGTRLTVV.

The J gene is TRBJ2-5, the V gene TRBV11-2, with D possibly TRBD2 on 6 matching bases. Germline CDR1 and CDR2: SGHAT and FQNNGV. This CDR3 comprises 13 residues. V lost 5 bases and J lost 5, with 12 bases in between. The DNA of the CDR3 is TGTGCCAGCAGCCCCCTTCGGGAGGAGACCCAGTACTTC. Translating it yields CASSPLREETQYF. The full variable domain, in which reference TRBV11-2 and TRBJ2-5 provide the parts outside the CDR3, is EAGVAQSPRYKIIEKRQSVAFWCNPISGHATLYWYQQILGQGPKLLIQFQNNGVVDDSQLPKDRFSAERLKGVDSTLKIQPAKLEDSAVYLCASSPLREETQYFGPGTRLLVL.

The rearrangement joins TRBV6-1 to TRBJ1-6, with 7 positions matching TRBD1. The CDR3 length is 16 residues. The V gene's germline CDR1 is MNHNS and CDR2 SASEGT. V shed 4 bases, J shed 10 bases, and the junction held 13 bases outside the gene matches. CDR3 amino acids: CASSALAGTAKSPLHF. The DNA of the CDR3 is TGTGCCAGCAGTGCCCTTGCCGGGACAGCCAAGTCACCCCTCCACTTT.